The 14 T cell receptor beta chains below come from one sample, sequenced in a study of blood T cells in healthy people across ages. Combining a sample-barcoded 5' primer with a J-beta primer mix, a second PCR ran for about 6 to 12 cycles. MiXCR, applied by TCRdb to the 5' RACE reads, yields one record per CDR3 protein. This sample yields about 930,000 distinct CDR3 sequences, of which approximately 32% are seen a single time; 10% belongs to the top ten. Separately, the same data were catalogued under a study of T cells of mothers and their children.

The sample comprised blood. The receptors were sampled from a woman between 35 and 50 years old in good health.

The chain is built from TRBV5-1 and TRBJ2-6, with unresolved D. The CDR3 spans 16 residues. Between the trimmed V and J ends, which lost 5 bases and 4 bases, there was a span of 16 bases. Germline loops: CDR1 SGHRS, CDR2 YFSETQ. CDR3 sequence (DNA): TGCGCCAGCAGAGAGGCAGCCCTAGGAGGGGCCAACGTCCTGACTTTC. Protein product: CASREAALGGANVLTF.

The J gene is TRBJ2-3, the V gene TRBV29-1; TRBD2 matches 10 bases. The V gene end was trimmed by 4 bases and the J gene end by 0 bases; junction bases not matched to a gene: 7. The CDR3 runs to 16 residues. Germline-derived CDR1 and CDR2 are SQVTM and ANQGSEA. The CDR3 coding sequence is TGCAGCGTTGTACAACTAGCGGGGTCAAGCACAGATACGCAGTATTTT. This encodes CSVVQLAGSSTDTQYF.

This clonotype occurred a few times. The J gene is TRBJ2-1, the V gene TRBV27, with TRBD2 matching 9 bases. The CDR3 spans 15 residues. V gave up 2 bases and J gave up 3 bases; unmatched junction bases: 2. Per the germline V gene, CDR1 is MNHEY and CDR2 is SMNVEV (reference sequence). CDR3 loop: CASSLVRGGYNEQFF. The CDR3, as DNA: TGTGCCAGCAGTTTAGTGCGGGGGGGCTACAATGAGCAGTTCTTC.

This clonotype was counted ten times or more. The chain joins TRBV6-5 to TRBJ2-5; weak D call: TRBD1 (6 bases). CDR3 length: 13 residues. Germline V gene sequence: CDR1 MNHEY, CDR2 SVGAGI. Trimming removed 4 bases at V and 9 bases at J, with 15 bases between. CDR3 loop: CASSLRPTGSQYF. For the CDR3, the DNA is TGTGCCAGCAGTTTAAGACCCACAGGGTCCCAGTACTTC.

V is TRBV2 and J is TRBJ2-3; possible D gene TRBD2, 6 bases. The CDR3 runs 15 residues. Germline lookup yields CDR1 SNHLY and CDR2 FYNNEI. V was cut by 10 bases and J by 1 base, with 18 bases left in between. The CDR3 DNA sequence: TGTGCCACCCGATCCGGAGGGGTTGGCACAGATACGCAGTATTTT. Amino acids: CATRSGGVGTDTQYF.

The chain combines TRBV5-1 with TRBJ2-5; 9 nucleotides match TRBD1. The last part of the DNA fits TRBJ2-7 better; the J call may be wrong. The CDR3 extends over 15 amino acids. Germline V CDR1 and CDR2: SGHRS, YFSETQ. CDR3 in amino acids: CASSRVDRGSGEQYF. The CDR3 DNA reads as TGCGCCAGCAGTAGGGTGGACAGGGGAAGCGGCGAGCAGTACTTC.

CDR3 in DNA: TGCGCCAGCAGCTTGGCTTGGGCCAGGGATGAGCAGTTCTTC. It yields the protein CASSLAWARDEQFF. The chain has TRBV5-1 and TRBJ2-1, with a tentative D call TRBD1 (5 bases). The CDR3 loop spans 14 amino acids. V lost 0 bases to trimming and J lost 8 bases, with 12 bases between them. Germline CDR1 is SGHRS and CDR2 is YFSETQ.

There are many counts of this clonotype. The chain combines TRBV7-2 with TRBJ2-7; 12 nucleotides align to TRBD1. Trimming took 4 bases from V and 4 from J; bases not matched to a gene: 5. Per the germline V gene, CDR1 is SGHTA and CDR2 is FQGNSA. The CDR3 sequence is 15 residues long. CDR3 region: CASSWGGQGAYEQYF. In nucleotides, the CDR3 is TGTGCCAGCAGCTGGGGGGGACAGGGGGCATACGAGCAGTACTTC.

In its sample, this clonotype was seen once. At one end the junction does not follow the germline gene, possibly because of a read error. This chain joins TRBV6-2 or TRBV6-3 and TRBJ2-7; 9 bases agree with TRBD1. The CDR3 spans 15 residues. Per germline, CDR1 MNHEY and CDR2 SVGEGT. The DNA of the CDR3 is TGTGCCTGCAGCCCCTTCGGACAGGGGTTTTACGAGCAGTACTTC. It codes for CACSPFGQGFYEQYF.

Of note for this clonotype: A read error may be the cause here, since a much bigger clone is one base away. V usage is TRBV6-1 and J usage is TRBJ2-5; a possible D gene is TRBD2 (5 bases). This CDR3 contains 17 residues. Germline V gene lookup returns CDR1 MNHNS and CDR2 SASEGT. Trimming took 2 bases from V and 5 from J, leaving 21 bases between them. CDR3 coding DNA: TGTGCCAGCAGTGAAACGCTCGGGGTAGGAACGAGGGAGACCCAGTACTTC. It codes for CASSETLGVGTRETQYF.

V and J are TRBV7-6 and TRBJ2-3; TRBD1 matches 7 bases. From germline, CDR1 is SGHVS and CDR2 FNYEAQ. This CDR3 has 16 residues. Trimming took 3 bases from V and 0 from J; bases not matched to a gene: 6. For the CDR3, the DNA is TGTGCCAGCAGCTTCTTAGGGGGCCTTAGCACAGATACGCAGTATTTT. Protein sequence: CASSFLGGLSTDTQYF.

V gene TRBV11-2 combines with J gene TRBJ1-6; 8 positions match TRBD1. This CDR3 is 15 amino acids long. V shed 5 bases and J 4 bases; nucleotides not matched to a gene: 4. Germline lookup yields CDR1 SGHAT and CDR2 FQNNGV. The CDR3 nucleotides are TGTGCCAGCAGCCCGGGACAGGAATATAATTCACCCCTCCACTTT. This translates into CASSPGQEYNSPLHF.

The chain combines TRBV5-1 with TRBJ1-1; the D gene is possibly TRBD1 (5 bases). CDR3 length: 14 amino acids. Germline CDR1 reads SGHRS; CDR2 reads YFSETQ. V was trimmed by 2 bases and J by 6 bases, leaving 14 bases between them. CDR3 residues: CASSFGLVQAEAFF. DNA of the CDR3: TGCGCCAGCAGCTTTGGCCTCGTACAGGCTGAAGCTTTCTTT.

The chain employs TRBV6-6 and TRBJ2-5; D is undetermined. The CDR3 totals 16 residues. Per germline, CDR1 MNHNY and CDR2 SVGAGI (reference sequence). Trimming removed 0 bases from V and 1 base from J, with 12 bases in between. This chain's CDR3 is CASSYSIVGLQETQYF. CDR3 in DNA: TGTGCCAGCAGTTACTCGATCGTCGGGCTCCAAGAGACCCAGTACTTC.